The 12 T cell receptor beta chains below were found in one sample sequenced in a study of blood T cell repertoires in COVID-19. The table came from immunoSEQ multiplex PCR; TCRdb's copy has only in-frame clones and leaves some out. The data contain approximately 81,000 clones, roughly 82% of them singletons. The sequencing sample was made of peripheral blood. The receptors were gathered from a human donor in a cohort sampled during active COVID-19.

V usage is TRBV7-9 and J usage is TRBJ2-7, with 10 bases lining up with TRBD1. Germline-derived CDR1 and CDR2 are SEHNR and FQNEAQ (reference sequence). The CDR3 length is 12 residues. Trimming took 8 bases from V and 4 from J; bases not matched to a gene: 2. In nucleotides, the CDR3 is TGTGCCAGCCGGGACAGGGGTTACGAGCAGTACTTC. Its protein product is CASRDRGYEQYF.

The rearrangement links TRBV27 to TRBJ1-4; the D gene is possibly TRBD1 (6 bases). The germline CDR1 and CDR2 sequences are MNHEY and SMNVEV (reference sequence). The V and J ends lost 4 bases and 8 bases respectively, with 20 bases between them. This CDR3 spans 16 amino acids. In DNA, the CDR3 is TGTGCCAGCAGTTCGCCTCAAGGGGGGGCAAGAGAAAAACTGTTTTTT. This codes for CASSSPQGGAREKLFF.

The chain has TRBV6-5 and TRBJ1-5; no definite D call. This CDR3 region has 13 residues. Trimming removed 6 bases from V and 3 bases from J, with 9 bases in between. CDR1 MNHEY and CDR2 SVGAGI come from the germline V gene. The CDR3 coding sequence is TGTGCCAGCAGCCAGTATAACAATCAGCCCCAGCATTTT. Translating gives CASSQYNNQPQHF.

This chain uses TRBV5-1 with TRBJ1-1; 9 bases fit TRBD1. The CDR3 is 14 residues long. The germline gives CDR1 SGHRS, CDR2 YFSETQ. J gave up 5 bases and V 6 bases, and 8 bases lay outside the gene matches. CDR3 coding DNA: TGCGCCAGCACCCGGGACAGGGCCCAGACTGAAGCTTTCTTT. Translation gives CASTRDRAQTEAFF.

The V and J genes are TRBV19 and TRBJ1-6; D is uncertain. Trimming stripped 3 bases from V and 5 bases from J, with 11 bases between. The germline CDR1 and CDR2 sequences are LNHDA and SQIVND (reference sequence). The CDR3 spans 15 residues. In DNA form, the CDR3 reads TGTGCCAGTAGTATTGCAGTGCCTCATAATTCACCCCTCCACTTT. Its translation is CASSIAVPHNSPLHF.

The J gene is TRBJ1-6, the V gene TRBV6-6, with D possibly matching TRBD1 (5 bases). Trimming removed 6 bases at V and 10 bases at J, with 10 bases between. The germline V gene encodes CDR1 MNHNY and CDR2 SVGAGI (reference sequence). This CDR3 comprises 12 residues. CDR3 sequence reads: CASSPGNSPLHF. The CDR3 DNA sequence: TGTGCCAGCAGCCCAGGGAACTCACCCCTCCACTTT.

The V and J genes are TRBV5-1 and TRBJ1-1; D unclear. The germline V and J ends were trimmed by 0 bases and 1 base, with 4 bases remaining between them. The germline CDR1 and CDR2 sequences are SGHRS and YFSETQ. This CDR3 is 13 amino acids long. CDR3 DNA sequence: TGCGCCAGCAGCTTGGCCAAGAACACTGAAGCTTTCTTT. Residues: CASSLAKNTEAFF.

The chain recombines TRBV7-6 with TRBJ1-3; 10 bases line up with TRBD1. J lost 4 bases, V lost 2 bases, and 5 bases had no gene match. The CDR3 covers 16 residues. Germline CDR1 and CDR2: SGHVS and FNYEAQ. CDR3 coding DNA: TGTGCCAGCAGCTTATCGGACAGGGGGATGGGAAACACCATATATTTT. This codes for CASSLSDRGMGNTIYF.

V and J are TRBV11-2 and TRBJ2-7; 8 bases line up with TRBD2. J gave up 2 bases and V 2 bases, and 5 bases lay outside the gene matches. The CDR3 is 15 amino acids. CDR1 is SGHAT, CDR2 FQNNGV, per germline. The CDR3 spells CASSLSDSGAYEQYF. As DNA, the CDR3 is TGTGCCAGCAGCTTAAGTGATAGCGGGGCCTACGAGCAGTACTTC.

The chain carries TRBV9 and TRBJ2-2, with 8 positions matching TRBD2. Per germline, CDR1 SGDLS and CDR2 YYNGEE. This CDR3 is built from 14 residues. Trimming at V came to 7 bases and at J to 3 bases, leaving 5 bases not matched to a gene. The CDR3 nucleotides are TGTGCCAGCTCCCCAGCGGGGGACACCGGGGAGCTGTTTTTT. Its translation is CASSPAGDTGELFF.

The CDR3 protein is CASSYSGQQAYEQYF. CDR3 DNA sequence: TGTGCCAGCAGTTACTCGGGACAGCAGGCCTACGAGCAGTACTTC. V usage is TRBV6-5 and J usage is TRBJ2-7; 7 positions match TRBD1. CDR3 length: 15 amino acids. After removal of 0 bases from V and 2 bases from J, the junction contained 4 bases not matched to a gene. Germline V CDR1 and CDR2: MNHEY, SVGAGI.

The chain carries TRBV9 and TRBJ1-1; the D gene is possibly TRBD1 (5 bases). CDR3 length: 13 amino acids. Germline V gene data show CDR1 as SGDLS and CDR2 as YYNGEE. Deletions cut 2 bases from V and 4 bases from J, with 9 bases between. In DNA form, the CDR3 reads TGTGCCAGCAGCGTCGCCCAGGGCACTGAAGCTTTCTTT. Encoded protein: CASSVAQGTEAFF.